This T cell receptor (beta chain) was sequenced in a study of cytomegalovirus exposure and HLA in healthy donors. Unrecorded for this donor was the CMV serostatus. General study points: A previous analysis found most TCR beta V segments productive roughly 87% or roughly 30% of the time. As a later analysis showed, several of the most significant clusters appeared to be linked to common viral pathogens. As confirmed in vitro, a few CMV-associated chains were specific for CMV antigens.

The CDR3 sequence is 12 residues long. Trimming took off 6 bases at V and 8 bases at J, with 10 bases between the two ends. Germline V gene sequence: CDR1 WNHNN, CDR2 SYGVQD (reference sequence). With regard to this clone: The antigen remains unidentified.

The study ran its PCR with 60 Vbeta and 13 Jbeta primers. The method was immunoSEQ multiplex PCR; TCRdb's version includes in-frame clones alone and lacks a portion of them. The top ten clones hold approximately 0.93% of a sample with around 120,000 clones, around 83% of them seen once. Sequencing input: PBMCs. The genes are TRBV10-1 and TRBJ2-2, with D maybe TRBD1 (5 bases). The source of this sequence is a human donor in good health. CDR3 DNA sequence: TGCGCCAGCAGCGATCCAGGGGGGGAGCTGTTTTTT. It encodes CASSDPGGELFF.